This T cell receptor beta chain comes out of a study of blood T cell repertoires in COVID-19 (TCRdb year 2020). For the wider study: The collaborator samples originated in the United States, Italy and Spain and spanned the acute and convalescent phases of COVID-19. The material from the prospective study consisted of cDNA or gDNA derived from T cells, B-cell-depleted T cells, or PBMCs. Subjects who had been exposed to COVID-19, were actively infected with it, or had recovered from it provided the deeply sampled blood TCRbeta repertoires that made up the dataset. A freely available public database, intended as a resource for researchers studying the immune response to SARS-CoV-2, is where the repertoires were released. Samples came from the ongoing ImmuneRACE study (first 160 participants) plus 1,254 subjects from 6 global collaborators. Nearly every sample came with metadata listing a de-identified subject ID, COVID-19 status, age in years and sex. Where available, HLA class I and class II types were obtained from metadata supplied by the sample provider rather than from assay-based typing.

V loses 1 base, J loses 1 base, and the germline ends lie 17 bases apart. The CDR3 starts with the cysteine, ends with the phenylalanine, and has 17 residues. The CDR3 DNA has 51 bases and is translated from base 1. The germline V gene yields SGHDT for CDR1 and YYEEEE for CDR2. To note about this clone: Its binding antigen is unknown. No qualities accompany the bases; no much larger clone lies one base away.

Each collaborating institution followed its own protocols to collect whole blood in K2EDTA tubes. For TCRbeta analysis, collaborators shipped samples in one of three forms: frozen whole blood, isolated PBMCs, or DNA extracted from either of those sample types. TCRbeta CDR3 regions were amplified from genomic DNA using the immunoSEQ Assay, a bias-controlled multiplex PCR. Regarding the original processing steps: Within the assay, amplification of reference gene primers was used to estimate how many nucleated cells each sample contained. Sequence reads were collapsed and filtered to measure the absolute abundance of every unique TCRbeta CDR3 rearrangement. Productive Simpson clonality was computed per sample as the square root of Simpson's diversity index over productive rearrangements. TCRdb retrieved this table from immuneACCESS and kept in-frame rearrangements only. Not all clones are present; in checked studies, unresolved V genes account for under half, and no reason is known for the remainder. For V, J and clone size, that table is used; D and trimming come from the DNA. The sample table contains fewer than 70,000 clones; only one count was recorded for 75% to 90% of them. Approximately 9.2% of the sample is held by the ten biggest clonotypes.

Paper-wide results and their limitations: Clinical and demographic metadata were provided uncurated, with the amount varying by source and participant.

The sequencing sample was made of peripheral blood. The chain is encoded by TRBV5-6 joined to TRBJ2-5; TRBD2 could be the D gene, as 6 bases match. This clonotype originated in a woman between 70 and 85 years old with active COVID-19. The CDR3 reads as follows: CASSLLTGQRAQETQYF. DNA sequence: TGTGCCAGCAGCTTGTTGACCGGTCAGCGGGCCCAAGAGACCCAGTACTTC.